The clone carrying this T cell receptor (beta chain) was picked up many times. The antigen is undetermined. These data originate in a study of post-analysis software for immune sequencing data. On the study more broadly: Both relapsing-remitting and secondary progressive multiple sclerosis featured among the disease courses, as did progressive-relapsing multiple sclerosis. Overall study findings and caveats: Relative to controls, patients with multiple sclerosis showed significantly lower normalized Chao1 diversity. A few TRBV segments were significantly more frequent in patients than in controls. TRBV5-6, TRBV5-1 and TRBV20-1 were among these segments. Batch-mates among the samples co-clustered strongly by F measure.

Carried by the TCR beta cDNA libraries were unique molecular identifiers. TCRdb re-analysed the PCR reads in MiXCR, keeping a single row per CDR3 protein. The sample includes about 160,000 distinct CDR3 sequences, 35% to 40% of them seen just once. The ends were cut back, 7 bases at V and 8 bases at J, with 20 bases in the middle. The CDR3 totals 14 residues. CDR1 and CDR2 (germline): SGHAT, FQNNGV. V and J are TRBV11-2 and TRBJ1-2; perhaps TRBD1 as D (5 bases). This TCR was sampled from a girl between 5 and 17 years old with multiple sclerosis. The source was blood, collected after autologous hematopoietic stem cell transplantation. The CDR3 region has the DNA TGTGCCAGCACCCAGGGATTGGGTTTAGTGGGCTACACCTTC. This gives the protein CASTQGLGLVGYTF. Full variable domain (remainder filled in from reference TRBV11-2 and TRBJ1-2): EAGVAQSPRYKIIEKRQSVAFWCNPISGHATLYWYQQILGQGPKLLIQFQNNGVVDDSQLPKDRFSAERLKGVDSTLKIQPAKLEDSAVYLCASTQGLGLVGYTFGSGTRLTVV.